The next 19 T cell receptor beta chains were all read from a single sample in a study of Graves' ophthalmopathy and Graves' hyperthyroidism. TCR beta CDR3 regions were amplified from RNA transcripts. HTBI-primed RT-PCR formed the first round, and a multiplex PCR formed the second. TCRdb re-analysed the multiplex PCR reads in MiXCR, keeping a single row per CDR3 protein. The profile covers approximately 210,000 distinct CDR3 sequences, with 25% to 30% appearing a single time and 9.1% taken by the ten largest. The sample consisted of peripheral blood. These receptors originate from a man aged 50-60 years with Graves' ophthalmopathy.

This chain joins TRBV12-3 or TRBV12-4 and TRBJ1-3; TRBD1 agrees at 7 bases. Losses at the gene ends were 8 bases for V and 0 bases for J; bases not matched to a gene: 4. The CDR3 sequence is 14 residues long. CDR3 region: CASLGQLSGNTIYF. The CDR3, as DNA: TGTGCCAGCCTGGGACAGCTCTCTGGAAACACCATATATTTT.

This clonotype came up many times. The chain uses TRBV20-1 and TRBJ2-7, with D hard to call. This CDR3 is 14 amino acids long. Germline assignment: CDR1 DFQATT and CDR2 SNEGSKA (reference sequence). Trimming left V 0 bases short and J 3 bases short, with 12 bases between. CDR3 protein: CSARDAGFNYEQYF. The CDR3 DNA reads as TGCAGTGCTAGAGATGCAGGTTTCAACTACGAGCAGTACTTC.

J is TRBJ2-7 and V is TRBV12-3 or TRBV12-4; the D gene is possibly TRBD2 (6 bases). The CDR3 has 15 residues. V lost 5 bases and J lost 5, with 19 bases in between. CDR3 protein: CASSPGTFSYDEQYF. The CDR3 DNA is TGTGCCAGCAGTCCCGGGACTTTCTCCTACGACGAGCAGTACTTC.

This clonotype was recorded a few times. This chain joins TRBV7-2 and TRBJ2-7; possibly TRBD1 for D (5 bases). This CDR3 is built from 15 residues. Between the trimmed V and J ends, which lost 6 bases and 6 bases, there was a span of 21 bases. Per germline, CDR1 SGHTA and CDR2 FQGNSA. As DNA, the CDR3 is TGTGCCAGCAGACTACAACAGGTCGCCTACGGCGAGCAGTACTTC. Amino acids: CASRLQQVAYGEQYF.

This clonotype was counted many times. This chain joins TRBV6-6 and TRBJ2-7; TRBD1 might be the D (6 bases). CDR1 is MNHNY, CDR2 SVGAGI, per germline (reference sequence). CDR3 length: 17 amino acids. Between the trimmed V and J ends, which lost 5 bases and 4 bases, there was a span of 24 bases. Here the CDR3 DNA reads TGTGCCAGCAGTCTCAACCAGGGCCAAGACAGGCCGTACGAGCAGTACTTC. It encodes CASSLNQGQDRPYEQYF.

This clonotype has ten or more counts. The chain couples TRBV10-3 to TRBJ2-7; a weak D match, TRBD2 (6 bases). Germline-derived CDR1 and CDR2 are ENHRY and SYGVKD. V shed 3 bases and J shed 4 bases, with 13 bases lying between them. CDR3 length: 14 residues. The CDR3 loop reads CAISEGGELYEQYF. In nucleotides, the CDR3 is TGTGCCATCAGTGAAGGAGGGGAATTGTACGAGCAGTACTTC.

The chain has TRBV7-9 and TRBJ1-5, with 10 bases matching TRBD1. Germline-derived CDR1 and CDR2 are SEHNR and FQNEAQ (reference sequence). The junction had 6 bases not matched to a gene; V was cut back by 5 bases and J by 5 bases. The CDR3 has 15 amino acids. Here the CDR3 reads CASSAIGTGDQPQHF. In DNA, the CDR3 is TGTGCCAGCAGCGCAATTGGGACAGGGGATCAGCCCCAGCATTTT.

Written as DNA, the CDR3 is TGTGCCAGCAGCTTACAACCCCAGGGGGCTGGCAATCAGCCCCAGCATTTT. Its translation is CASSLQPQGAGNQPQHF. The chain employs TRBV11-2 and TRBJ1-5; 8 bases agree with TRBD1. V lost 2 bases to trimming and J lost 2 bases; unmatched junction nucleotides: 8. Germline values: CDR1 SGHAT, CDR2 FQNNGV. The CDR3 length is 17 residues.

This clonotype was counted ten times or more. The chain employs TRBV6-2 or TRBV6-3 and TRBJ1-5; D is ambiguous. In germline, CDR1 is MNHEY, CDR2 SVGEGT. The CDR3 has 12 amino acids. The V end was cut by 4 bases, the J end by 1 base, with 2 bases between. In nucleotides, the CDR3 is TGTGCCAGCAGTTGGAGCAATCAGCCCCAGCATTTT. As protein: CASSWSNQPQHF.

The chain couples TRBV6-5 to TRBJ2-5; TRBD2 agrees at 8 bases. The CDR3 runs 16 residues. Trimming took 2 bases from V and 5 from J; bases not matched to a gene: 10. Germline values: CDR1 MNHEY, CDR2 SVGAGI. Written as DNA, the CDR3 is TGTGCCAGCAGTTACGCACCGGGACTAGTCATGGAGACCCAGTACTTC. Residues: CASSYAPGLVMETQYF.

In its sample, this clonotype was seen many times. This chain uses TRBV6-5 with TRBJ1-2, with D perhaps TRBD1 (6 bases). Germline V gene data show CDR1 as MNHEY and CDR2 as SVGAGI. Trimming left V 0 bases short and J 14 bases short, with 16 bases between. This CDR3 contains 13 residues. Here the CDR3 DNA reads TGTGCCAGCAGTTACTCCAGGACAGAGCGGAGAACCTTC. This translates into CASSYSRTERRTF.

This clonotype was detected a few times. This chain uses TRBV11-2 with TRBJ2-7, with 14 positions matching TRBD2. V lost 5 bases to trimming and J lost 5 bases; unmatched junction nucleotides: 8. Germline V CDR1 and CDR2: SGHAT, FQNNGV. The CDR3 consists of 16 residues. Here the CDR3 reads CASSPGTSGSVNEQYF. The CDR3 DNA reads as TGTGCCAGCAGCCCCGGGACTAGCGGGAGCGTGAACGAGCAGTACTTC.

This clonotype was seen many times. The rearrangement links TRBV20-1 to TRBJ2-2, with D uncertain. V was clipped by 3 bases and J by 1 base, with 9 bases between them. Germline CDR1 reads DFQATT; CDR2 reads SNEGSKA (reference sequence). The CDR3 is 14 residues long. The CDR3 nucleotides read TGCAGTGCTAGGGTAGAGCAGAACACCGGGGAGCTGTTTTTT. Translation: CSARVEQNTGELFF.

The table lists this clonotype with many counts. V and J are TRBV19 and TRBJ2-7; TRBD1 matches 8 bases. The V gene end was trimmed by 6 bases and the J gene end by 0 bases; junction bases not matched to a gene: 7. CDR1 is LNHDA, CDR2 SQIVND, per germline (reference sequence). This CDR3 is 15 amino acids long. The DNA of the CDR3 is TGTGCCAGTAGCGTAACAGGGGGAAGCTCCTACGAGCAGTACTTC. This codes for CASSVTGGSSYEQYF.

This clonotype was detected many times. The chain has TRBV7-2 and TRBJ1-1; D is uncertain. V gave up 1 base and J gave up 3 bases, with 9 bases separating them. Germline-derived CDR1 and CDR2 are SGHTA and FQGNSA. The CDR3 length is 14 residues. The CDR3: CASSLESGDTEAFF. The CDR3 DNA reads TGTGCCAGCAGCTTAGAATCCGGGGACACTGAAGCTTTCTTT.

This clonotype was recorded at least ten times. This chain connects TRBV24-1 to TRBJ2-7, with 7 bases identical to TRBD2. Germline lookup yields CDR1 KGHDR and CDR2 SFDVKD. This CDR3 has 13 residues. J lost 6 bases, V lost 3 bases, and 4 bases had no gene match. The CDR3 nucleotides read TGTGCCACCAGTGATCTGCCGGGGGGCGAGCAGTACTTC. Residues: CATSDLPGGEQYF.

The V gene is TRBV28, the J gene TRBJ2-7; D may be TRBD1 or TRBD2 (5 bases each). Trimming cost V 7 bases and J 4 bases, with 17 bases left between them. The CDR3 is made up of 14 amino acids. Germline values: CDR1 MDHEN, CDR2 SYDVKM. This chain's CDR3 is CASTPFGAVYEQYF. CDR3 bases: TGTGCCAGCACCCCGTTCGGGGCAGTGTACGAGCAGTACTTC.

This clonotype showed up many times. The chain carries TRBV6-2 or TRBV6-3 and TRBJ1-5; D not resolved. Looked up from germline, CDR1 is MNHEY and CDR2 is SVGEGT. This CDR3 has 14 amino acids. V gave up 6 bases and J gave up 2 bases, with 11 bases separating them. Here the CDR3 reads CASRFAFGNQPQHF. The CDR3 DNA reads TGTGCCAGCAGGTTCGCGTTTGGCAATCAGCCCCAGCATTTT.

This clonotype was recorded at least ten times. The V gene is TRBV2, the J gene TRBJ2-7; the D call may be TRBD1 or TRBD2 (5 bases each). Trimming shortened V by 6 bases and J by 1 base, and 19 bases separated the two germline ends. Looked up from germline, CDR1 is SNHLY and CDR2 is FYNNEI. The CDR3 length is 16 residues. CDR3 bases: TGTGCCAGCAGGGCCACCCGGGACCCAAATTCCTACGAGCAGTACTTC. It translates to CASRATRDPNSYEQYF.